The present entry profiles one T cell receptor (beta chain) with its context. Primed by a sample-barcoded 5' primer and a J-beta primer mix, a second PCR proceeded for about 6 to 11 cycles. In TCRdb, the 5' RACE reads were re-called with MiXCR into one record per CDR3 protein. The table shows about 780,000 distinct CDR3 sequences, with 20% to 30% occurring only once. The data are from a study of blood T cells in healthy people across ages. Roughly 9 milliliters of peripheral blood were drawn from each donor. J was trimmed by 2 bases and V by 6 bases; bases with no gene match: 5. The CDR3 consists of 14 residues. Germline V gene lookup returns CDR1 MNHEY and CDR2 SMNVEV (reference sequence). This sample was shared with a second study, whose subject was T cells of mothers and their children. From that second work: The study sampled a few healthy Caucasian mothers and their six children.

The source of this sequence is a boy aged 10-17 years in good health. The V call is TRBV27, the J call TRBJ2-7, with TRBD2 matching 9 bases. Material: blood. CDR3 sequence: CASRASGVAYEQYF. CDR3 nucleotides: TGTGCCAGCAGGGCTAGCGGGGTAGCCTACGAGCAGTACTTC.